This is a list of T cell receptor beta chains from one sample in a study of cytomegalovirus exposure and HLA in healthy donors. Measured with immunoSEQ multiplex PCR; TCRdb has only the in-frame clones, and not every one. The data contain approximately 280,000 clones, approximately 86% of them singletons. Sequencing was performed on PBMCs. These receptor sequences come from a woman aged 18-29 years in good health and CMV-seronegative. Both conserved end residues are part of each CDR3. D genes are given only for firm matches. Part of the rows lack a size; the others show once, few, many or a class for expanded clones.

size,J,D,V,CDR3,DNA
-,TRBJ1-2,TRBD1,TRBV7-9,CASSWTGGSWGYTF,TGTGCCAGCAGCTGGACAGGGGGCTCATGGGGCTACACCTTC
-,TRBJ2-7,TRBD1,TRBV19,CASMTSGQGFYEQYF,TGTGCCAGTATGACGTCGGGACAGGGATTCTACGAGCAGTACTTC
-,TRBJ2-3,-,TRBV11-2,CASRGQEKTDTQYF,TGTGCCAGCAGAGGACAAGAGAAAACAGATACGCAGTATTTT
-,TRBJ2-5,TRBD1,TRBV5-8,CASSLGTGVPQETQYF,TGTGCCAGCAGCTTGGGAACAGGGGTTCCCCAAGAGACCCAGTACTTC
-,TRBJ1-5,TRBD1,TRBV5-1,CASSLDGTAQPQHF,TGCGCCAGCAGCTTGGACGGGACAGCGCAGCCCCAGCATTTT
-,TRBJ1-1,-,TRBV27,CASRGIDGINTEAFF,TGTGCCAGCAGGGGAATTGACGGGATCAACACTGAAGCTTTCTTT
once,TRBJ2-7,TRBD2,TRBV5-1,CASSFFLAGAYEQYF,TGCGCCAGCAGCTTTTTTCTAGCGGGGGCCTACGAGCAGTACTTC
-,TRBJ2-5,TRBD2,TRBV7-2,CASSRASSGYQETQYF,TGTGCCAGCAGCCGGGCGTCTAGCGGGTACCAAGAGACCCAGTACTTC
few,TRBJ1-1,-,TRBV5-4,CASSWEGTEAFF,TGTGCCAGCAGTTGGGAGGGGACTGAAGCTTTCTTT
-,TRBJ2-5,-,TRBV7-9,CASSLTKETQYF,TGTGCCAGCAGCTTAACAAAAGAGACCCAGTACTTC
-,TRBJ2-3,TRBD2,TRBV6-5,CASSWGGSTDTQYF,TGTGCCAGCAGTTGGGGGGGGAGCACAGATACGCAGTATTTT
-,TRBJ1-1,TRBD1,TRBV18,CASSPVRQGTIMNTEAFF,TGTGCCAGCTCTCCCGTTAGACAGGGAACCATTATGAACACTGAAGCTTTCTTT
-,TRBJ2-2,-,TRBV7-8,CASSSNYGELFF,TGTGCCAGCAGCTCTAACTACGGGGAGCTGTTTTTT
once,TRBJ2-7,-,TRBV30,CAWRDSHEQYF,TGTGCCTGGAGGGACTCGCACGAGCAGTACTTC
-,TRBJ1-2,-,TRBV20-1,CSPGLNYGYTF,TGCAGTCCAGGACTTAACTATGGCTACACCTTC
-,TRBJ1-5,-,TRBV11-2,CASSLVAENQPQHF,TGTGCCAGCAGCTTAGTCGCTGAGAATCAGCCCCAGCATTTT
-,TRBJ2-3,-,TRBV6-5,CASSYSSAGLADTQYF,TGTGCCAGCAGTTACTCGAGCGCAGGGTTGGCAGATACGCAGTATTTT
few,TRBJ1-5,-,TRBV4-1,CASSQVGGSQPQHF,TGCGCCAGCAGCCAAGTCGGCGGTAGTCAGCCCCAGCATTTT
-,TRBJ1-1,-,TRBV27,CASSSRFWNTEAFF,TGTGCCAGCAGTTCCCGTTTTTGGAACACTGAAGCTTTCTTT
-,TRBJ2-7,TRBD2,TRBV7-2,CASSLAASGGAYEQYF,TGTGCCAGCAGCTTAGCGGCTAGCGGGGGGGCCTACGAGCAGTACTTC
-,TRBJ1-1,-,TRBV5-1,CASSLDSIFNTEAFF,TGCGCCAGCAGCTTGGACAGTATTTTCAACACTGAAGCTTTCTTT
-,TRBJ2-7,TRBD1,TRBV5-1,CASSPRDREVVISYEQYF,TGCGCCAGCAGCCCCCGGGACAGGGAGGTCGTGATATCCTACGAGCAGTACTTC
-,TRBJ1-1,TRBD1,TRBV28,CAGRTGLMNTEAFF,TGTGCCGGGAGGACAGGGCTTATGAACACTGAAGCTTTCTTT
-,TRBJ2-7,-,TRBV6-1,CASSDLTGSSEQYF,TGTGCCAGCAGTGATCTGACAGGTTCGAGCGAGCAGTACTTC
-,TRBJ2-3,-,TRBV30,CAWSPQMHTQYF,TGTGCCTGGAGTCCCCAGATGCATACGCAGTATTTT
few,TRBJ2-1,TRBD1,TRBV7-6,CASSLGQYEQFF,TGTGCCAGCAGCCTGGGACAGTATGAGCAGTTCTTC
-,TRBJ2-1,TRBD1,TRBV5-1,CASSLVGGQLSYNEQFF,TGCGCCAGCAGCTTGGTTGGGGGACAGCTCTCCTACAATGAGCAGTTCTTC
-,TRBJ1-2,-,TRBV5-1,CASSSGQTGHGYTF,TGCGCCAGCAGCTCGGGACAAACCGGCCATGGCTACACCTTC
-,TRBJ2-5,-,TRBV2,CASSEAYERRLEETQYF,TGTGCCAGCAGTGAAGCTTATGAGCGACGACTGGAAGAGACCCAGTACTTC
few,TRBJ1-5,TRBD1,TRBV7-9,CASSLSGTGVNQPQHF,TGTGCCAGCAGCTTATCCGGGACAGGGGTAAATCAGCCCCAGCATTTT
-,TRBJ2-5,TRBD2,TRBV4-1,CASSQGAGAETQYF,TGCGCCAGCAGCCAAGGGGCGGGAGCAGAGACCCAGTACTTC
-,TRBJ2-7,TRBD2,TRBV6-5,CASIPLAGEGVQYF,TGTGCCAGCATTCCCCTAGCGGGAGAGGGGGTGCAGTACTTC
-,TRBJ2-3,-,TRBV29-1,CSVSLSAGFSTDTQYF,TGCAGCGTGAGCCTTTCGGCGGGGTTTAGCACAGATACGCAGTATTTT
few,TRBJ1-2,TRBD1,TRBV4-3,CASSQSPQTGGVDGYTF,TGCGCCAGCAGCCAAAGCCCGCAGACAGGGGGCGTTGATGGCTACACCTTC
-,TRBJ1-2,TRBD1,TRBV6-5,CASSYSGTGAYGYTF,TGTGCCAGCAGTTACTCCGGGACAGGGGCCTATGGCTACACCTTC
-,TRBJ1-3,-,TRBV15,CATSRDLGASGNTIYF,TGTGCCACCAGCAGAGATTTGGGGGCCTCTGGAAACACCATATATTTT
few,TRBJ2-5,TRBD2,TRBV4-1,CASSLTLAGGETQYF,TGCGCCAGCAGCCTCACACTAGCGGGAGGCGAGACCCAGTACTTC
-,TRBJ1-6,-,TRBV9,CASSVEPFGTMGSPLHF,TGTGCCAGCAGCGTAGAACCCTTTGGAACAATGGGCTCACCCCTCCACTTT
-,TRBJ1-4,-,TRBV6-5,CASSSMKGLGEKLFF,TGTGCCAGCAGTTCTATGAAGGGGTTGGGTGAAAAACTGTTTTTT
-,TRBJ2-7,-,TRBV25-1,CASTPAQGGNEQYF,TGTGCCAGCACCCCGGCGCAGGGCGGCAACGAGCAGTACTTC
-,TRBJ1-3,-,TRBV30,CAADSGAGNTIYF,TGTGCCGCCGATAGCGGGGCTGGAAACACCATATATTTT
-,TRBJ2-3,-,TRBV7-2,CASSMQRTDTQYF,TGTGCCAGCAGCATGCAGCGGACAGATACGCAGTATTTT
-,TRBJ1-4,-,TRBV5-4,CASSLGGLGGEKLFF,TGTGCCAGCAGCTTGGGGGGGCTAGGAGGTGAAAAACTGTTTTTT
-,TRBJ1-5,-,TRBV4-3,CASSQEGGGGQPQHF,TGCGCCAGCAGCCAAGAAGGGGGGGGAGGACAGCCCCAGCATTTT
-,TRBJ2-5,-,TRBV19,CASSMKGETQYF,TGTGCCAGTAGTATGAAGGGGGAGACCCAGTACTTC
-,TRBJ2-3,TRBD2,TRBV12-5,CASGFLADNTDTQYF,TGTGCTAGTGGTTTTCTAGCGGACAACACAGATACGCAGTATTTT
-,TRBJ2-7,TRBD2,TRBV6-1,CASRPSGGPYEQYF,TGTGCCAGCCGCCCTAGCGGGGGACCCTACGAGCAGTACTTC
-,TRBJ1-2,-,TRBV4-3,CASSPGREFEDGYTF,TGCGCCAGCAGCCCAGGGCGGGAGTTTGAAGATGGCTACACCTTC
-,TRBJ2-2,-,TRBV9,CASSVFLTGELFF,TGTGCCAGCAGCGTTTTTCTCACCGGGGAGCTGTTTTTT
once,TRBJ2-1,TRBD2,TRBV7-2,CASSLELAVYNEQFF,TGTGCCAGCAGCTTAGAACTAGCGGTCTACAATGAGCAGTTCTTC
-,TRBJ2-7,-,TRBV28,CASSSYAYEQYF,TGTGCCAGCAGTTCCTACGCCTACGAGCAGTACTTC
-,TRBJ2-1,TRBD2,TRBV9,CASSVFSGGNNEQFF,TGTGCCAGCAGCGTTTTCAGCGGGGGGAACAATGAGCAGTTCTTC
-,TRBJ1-1,TRBD1,TRBV18,CASSPGQGTLNTEAFF,TGTGCCAGCTCACCTGGACAGGGCACATTGAACACTGAAGCTTTCTTT
once,TRBJ2-3,TRBD1,TRBV4-1,CASSQDSGGFTDTQYF,TGCGCCAGCAGCCAAGATTCAGGGGGCTTCACAGATACGCAGTATTTT
-,TRBJ1-2,TRBD1,TRBV19,CASSISSGGLNYGYTF,TGTGCCAGTAGTATCTCATCAGGGGGCCTAAATTATGGCTACACCTTC
-,TRBJ2-1,TRBD1,TRBV7-2,CASSEPIQGIGYNEQFF,TGTGCCAGCAGCGAGCCCATACAGGGGATCGGCTACAATGAGCAGTTCTTC
-,TRBJ1-2,-,TRBV6-5,CASSWRPTDGYTF,TGTGCCAGCAGTTGGAGGCCTACCGATGGCTACACCTTC